This TCR beta chain derives from a study of cytomegalovirus exposure and HLA in healthy donors. The length of the CDR3 is 14 residues. V gave up 3 bases and J gave up 8 bases; unmatched junction bases: 6. In germline, CDR1 is KGHSH, CDR2 LQKENI. PCR amplification relied on 60 Vbeta primers (plus 13 Jbeta primers). The protocol was immunoSEQ multiplex PCR, while the TCRdb copy is restricted to in-frame clones and leaves out a portion. The repertoire holds approximately 120,000 clones, with around 78% as singletons. This chain links TRBV18 with TRBJ2-1; 8 bases are shared with TRBD1. Sequencing was performed on PBMCs. This clonotype originated in a man aged 40-50 years in good health and CMV-seronegative. CDR3 bases: TGTGCCAGCTCACCTCAGGGGGCTATCTATGAGCAGTTCTTC. Translated: CASSPQGAIYEQFF. Full variable domain (outside the CDR3, taken from reference TRBV18 and TRBJ2-1): NAGVMQNPRHLVRRRGQEARLRCSPMKGHSHVYWYRQLPEEGLKFMVYLQKENIIDESGMPKERFSAEFPKEGPSILRIQQVVRGDSAAYFCASSPQGAIYEQFFGPGTRLTVL.